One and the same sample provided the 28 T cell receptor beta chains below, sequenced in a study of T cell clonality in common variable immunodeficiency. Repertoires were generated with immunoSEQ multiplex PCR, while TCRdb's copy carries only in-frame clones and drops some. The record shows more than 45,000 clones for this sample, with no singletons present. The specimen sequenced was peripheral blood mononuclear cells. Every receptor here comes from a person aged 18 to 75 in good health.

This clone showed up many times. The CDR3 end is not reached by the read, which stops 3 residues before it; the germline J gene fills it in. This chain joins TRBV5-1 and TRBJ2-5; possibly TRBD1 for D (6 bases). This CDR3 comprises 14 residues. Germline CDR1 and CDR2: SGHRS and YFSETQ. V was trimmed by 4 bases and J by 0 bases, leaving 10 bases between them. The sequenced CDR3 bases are TGCGCCAGCAGCCCCGGGACATACCAAGAGACC. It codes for CASSPGTYQET. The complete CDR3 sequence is CASSPGTYQETQYF.

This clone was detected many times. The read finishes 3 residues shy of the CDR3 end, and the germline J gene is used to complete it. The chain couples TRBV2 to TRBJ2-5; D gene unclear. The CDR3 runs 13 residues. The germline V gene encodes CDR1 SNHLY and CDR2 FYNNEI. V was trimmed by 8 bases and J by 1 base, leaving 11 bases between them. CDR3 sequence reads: CASGWALQETQYF. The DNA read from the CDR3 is TGTGCCAGCGGTTGGGCACTCCAAGAGACC.

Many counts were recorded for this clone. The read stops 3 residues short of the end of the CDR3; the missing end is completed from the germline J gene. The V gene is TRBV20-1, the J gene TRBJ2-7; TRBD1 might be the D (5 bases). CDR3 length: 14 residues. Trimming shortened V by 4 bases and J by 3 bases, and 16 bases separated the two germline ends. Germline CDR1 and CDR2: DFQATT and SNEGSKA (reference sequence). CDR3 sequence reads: CSANSGQRGYEQYF. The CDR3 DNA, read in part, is TGCAGTGCTAACTCGGGCCAAAGGGGCTACGAG.

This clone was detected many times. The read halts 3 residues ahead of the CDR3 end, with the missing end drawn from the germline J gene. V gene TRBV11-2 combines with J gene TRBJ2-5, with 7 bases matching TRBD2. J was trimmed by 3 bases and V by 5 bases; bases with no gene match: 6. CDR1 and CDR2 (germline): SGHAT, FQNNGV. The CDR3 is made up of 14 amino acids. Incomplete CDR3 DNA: TGTGCCAGCAGCCTGGCGGGGGTAAAAGAGACC. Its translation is CASSLAGVKET. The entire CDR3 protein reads CASSLAGVKETQYF.

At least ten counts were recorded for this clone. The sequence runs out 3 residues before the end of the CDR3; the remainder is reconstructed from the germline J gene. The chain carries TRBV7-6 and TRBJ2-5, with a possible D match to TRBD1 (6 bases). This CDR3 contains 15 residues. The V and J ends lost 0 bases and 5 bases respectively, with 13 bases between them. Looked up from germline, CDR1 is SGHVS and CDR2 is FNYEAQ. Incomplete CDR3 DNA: TGTGCCAGCAGCTTAGCGACCAGTAGGGGGGAGACC. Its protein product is CASSLATSRGET. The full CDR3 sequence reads CASSLATSRGETQYF.

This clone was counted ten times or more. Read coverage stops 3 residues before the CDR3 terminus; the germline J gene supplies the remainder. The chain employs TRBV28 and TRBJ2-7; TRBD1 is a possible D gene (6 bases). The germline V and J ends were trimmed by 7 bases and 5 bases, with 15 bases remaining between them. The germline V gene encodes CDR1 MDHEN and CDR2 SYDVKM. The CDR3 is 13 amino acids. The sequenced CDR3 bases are TGTGCCAGCAAGCCGGACAGTAATAACGAG. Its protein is CASKPDSNNE. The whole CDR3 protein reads CASKPDSNNEQYF.

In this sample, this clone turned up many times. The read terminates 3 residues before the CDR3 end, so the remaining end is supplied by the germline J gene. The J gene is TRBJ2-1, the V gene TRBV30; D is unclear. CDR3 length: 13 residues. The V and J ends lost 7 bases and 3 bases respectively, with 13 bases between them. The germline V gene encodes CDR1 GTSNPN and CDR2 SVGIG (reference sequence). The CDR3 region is CASKKDIYNEQFF. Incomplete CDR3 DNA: TGTGCCTCGAAAAAAGACATCTACAATGAG.

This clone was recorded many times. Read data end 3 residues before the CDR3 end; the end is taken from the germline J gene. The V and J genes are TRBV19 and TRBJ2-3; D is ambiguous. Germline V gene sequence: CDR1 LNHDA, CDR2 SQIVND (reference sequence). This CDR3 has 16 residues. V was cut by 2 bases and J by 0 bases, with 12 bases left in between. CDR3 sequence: CASSIRVRSSTDTQYF. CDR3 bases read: TGTGCCAGTAGTATAAGGGTGAGGTCTAGCACAGATACG.

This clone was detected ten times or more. The CDR3 DNA, read in part, is TGTGCCAGCAGCCCAGGGATCGTGTCAACCTACGAG. It codes for CASSPGIVSTYE. The whole CDR3 reads CASSPGIVSTYEQYF. The chain carries TRBV6-2 or TRBV6-3 and TRBJ2-7; D is possibly TRBD1 (5 bases). Coverage ceases 3 residues before the CDR3 finishes, and the germline J gene fills in the end. Germline-derived CDR1 and CDR2 are MNHEY and SVGEGT. CDR3 length equals 15 residues. V lost 6 bases and J lost 2, with 17 bases in between.

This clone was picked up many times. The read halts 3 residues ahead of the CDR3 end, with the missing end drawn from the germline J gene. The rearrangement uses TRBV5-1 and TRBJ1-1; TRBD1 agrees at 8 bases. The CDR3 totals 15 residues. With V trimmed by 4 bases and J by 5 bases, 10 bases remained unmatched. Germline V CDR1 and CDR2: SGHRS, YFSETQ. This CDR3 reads CASSPGTGGKTEAFF. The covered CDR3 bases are TGCGCCAGCAGCCCAGGGACAGGAGGAAAAACTGAA. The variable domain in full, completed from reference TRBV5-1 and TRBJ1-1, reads KAGVTQTPRYLIKTRGQQVTLSCSPISGHRSVSWYQQTPGQGLQFLFEYFSETQRNKGNFPGRFSGRQFSNSRSEMNVSTLELGDSALYLCASSPGTGGKTEAFFGQGTRLTVV.

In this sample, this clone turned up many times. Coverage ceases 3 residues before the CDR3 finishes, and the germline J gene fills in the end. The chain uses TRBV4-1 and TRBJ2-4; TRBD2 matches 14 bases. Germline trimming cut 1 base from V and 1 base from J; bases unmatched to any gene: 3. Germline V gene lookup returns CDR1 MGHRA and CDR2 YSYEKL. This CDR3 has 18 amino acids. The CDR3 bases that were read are TGCGCCAGCAGCCAAGGACTAGCGGGGGGGCGGGCCAAAAACATT. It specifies CASSQGLAGGRAKNI. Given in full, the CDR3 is CASSQGLAGGRAKNIQYF.

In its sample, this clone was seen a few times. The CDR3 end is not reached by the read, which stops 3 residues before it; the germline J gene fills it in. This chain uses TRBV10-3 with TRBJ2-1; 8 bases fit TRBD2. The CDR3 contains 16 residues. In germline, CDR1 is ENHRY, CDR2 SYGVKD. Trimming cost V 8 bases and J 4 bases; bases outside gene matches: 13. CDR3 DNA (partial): TGTGCCATCGCGAGCCCGGGGGGGCGGCTTTACAATGAG. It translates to CAIASPGGRLYNE. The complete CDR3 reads CAIASPGGRLYNEQFF.

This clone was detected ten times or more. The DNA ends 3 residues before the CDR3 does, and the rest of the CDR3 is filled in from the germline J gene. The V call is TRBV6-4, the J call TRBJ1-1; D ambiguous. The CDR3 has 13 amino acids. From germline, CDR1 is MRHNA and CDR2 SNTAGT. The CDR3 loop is CASSDSTTDTAFF. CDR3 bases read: TGTGCCAGCAGTGACTCGACCACAGATACG.

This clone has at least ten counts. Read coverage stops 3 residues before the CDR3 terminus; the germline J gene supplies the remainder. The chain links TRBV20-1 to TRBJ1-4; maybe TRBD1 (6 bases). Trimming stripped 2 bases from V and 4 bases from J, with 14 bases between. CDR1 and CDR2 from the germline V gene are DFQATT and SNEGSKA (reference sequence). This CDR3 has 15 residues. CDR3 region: CSARQGPGINEKLFF. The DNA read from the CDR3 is TGCAGTGCTAGACAGGGGCCGGGGATTAATGAAAAA.

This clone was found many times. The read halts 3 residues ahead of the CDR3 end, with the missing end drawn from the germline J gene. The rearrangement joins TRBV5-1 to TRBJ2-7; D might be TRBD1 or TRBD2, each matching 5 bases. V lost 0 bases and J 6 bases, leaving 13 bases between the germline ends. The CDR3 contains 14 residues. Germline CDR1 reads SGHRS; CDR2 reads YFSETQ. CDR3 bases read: TGCGCCAGCAGCTTGGCCGAGGCGAGGGGCGAG. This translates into CASSLAEARGE. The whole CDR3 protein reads CASSLAEARGEQYF.

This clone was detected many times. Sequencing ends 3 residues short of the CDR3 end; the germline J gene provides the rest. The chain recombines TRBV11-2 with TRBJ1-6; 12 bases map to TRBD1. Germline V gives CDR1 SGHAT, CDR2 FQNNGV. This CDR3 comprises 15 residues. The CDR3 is CASSWTGTGGTTLHF. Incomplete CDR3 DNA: TGTGCCAGCAGCTGGACCGGGACAGGGGGCACCACC.

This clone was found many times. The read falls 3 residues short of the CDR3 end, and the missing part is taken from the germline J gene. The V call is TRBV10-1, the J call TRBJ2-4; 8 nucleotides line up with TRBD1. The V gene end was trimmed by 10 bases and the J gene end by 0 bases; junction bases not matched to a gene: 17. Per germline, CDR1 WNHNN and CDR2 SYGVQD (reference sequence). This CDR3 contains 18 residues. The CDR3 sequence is CATRPRTGTDTAKNIQYF. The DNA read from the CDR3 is TGCGCCACCCGACCCCGGACAGGGACAGACACAGCCAAAAACATT.

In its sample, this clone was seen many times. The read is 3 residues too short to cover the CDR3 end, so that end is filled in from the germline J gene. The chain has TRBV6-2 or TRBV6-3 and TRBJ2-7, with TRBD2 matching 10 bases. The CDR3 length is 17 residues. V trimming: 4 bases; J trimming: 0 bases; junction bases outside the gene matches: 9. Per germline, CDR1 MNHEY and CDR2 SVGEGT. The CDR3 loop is CASSSRSGGSLSYEQYF. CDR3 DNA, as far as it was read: TGTGCCAGCAGTTCCCGTAGCGGGGGGTCCCTCTCCTACGAG.

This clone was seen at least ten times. The chain's CDR3 is CASSLDRGSYEQYF. Partial CDR3 DNA: TGTGCCAGCAGCTTAGACAGGGGGTCCTACGAG. The V gene is TRBV7-2, the J gene TRBJ2-7; 8 nucleotides line up with TRBD1. The DNA ends 3 residues before the CDR3 does, and the rest of the CDR3 is filled in from the germline J gene. Germline V CDR1 and CDR2: SGHTA, FQGNSA. After removal of 1 base from V and 1 base from J, the junction contained 0 bases not matched to a gene. This CDR3 has 14 residues.

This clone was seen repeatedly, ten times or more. The part of the CDR3 DNA that was read is TGCAGCGTTGATTTAGCGGGGGACCAAGAGACC. Its translation: CSVDLAGDQET. The whole CDR3 region reads CSVDLAGDQETQYF. J is TRBJ2-5 and V is TRBV29-1; 9 bases match TRBD2. The read is 3 residues too short to cover the CDR3 end, so that end is filled in from the germline J gene. J lost 0 bases, V lost 3 bases, and 2 bases had no gene match. This CDR3 has 14 residues. CDR1 and CDR2 from the germline V gene are SQVTM and ANQGSEA.

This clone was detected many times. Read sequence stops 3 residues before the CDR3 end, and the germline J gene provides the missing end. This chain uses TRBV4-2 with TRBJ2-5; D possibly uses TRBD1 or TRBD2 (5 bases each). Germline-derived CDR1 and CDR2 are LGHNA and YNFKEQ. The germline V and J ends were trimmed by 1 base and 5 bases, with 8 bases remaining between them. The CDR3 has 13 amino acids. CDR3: CASSQVREETQYF. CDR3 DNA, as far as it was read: TGTGCCAGCAGCCAAGTCAGGGAGGAGACC.

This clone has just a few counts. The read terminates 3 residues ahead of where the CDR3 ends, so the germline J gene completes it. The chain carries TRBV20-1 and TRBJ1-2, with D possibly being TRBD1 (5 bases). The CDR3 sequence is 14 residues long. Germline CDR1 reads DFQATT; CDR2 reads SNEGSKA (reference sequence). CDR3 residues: CSARDSGGVYDYTF. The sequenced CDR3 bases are TGCAGTGCTAGAGATAGCGGGGGGGTATACGAC.

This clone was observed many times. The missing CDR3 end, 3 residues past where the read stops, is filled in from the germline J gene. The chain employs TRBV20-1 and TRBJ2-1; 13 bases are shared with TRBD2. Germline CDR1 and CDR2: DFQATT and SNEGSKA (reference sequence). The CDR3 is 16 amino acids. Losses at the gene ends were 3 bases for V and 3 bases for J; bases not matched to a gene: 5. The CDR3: CSASTSGGADYNEQFF. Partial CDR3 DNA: TGCAGTGCTAGTACTAGCGGGGGGGCCGACTACAATGAG.

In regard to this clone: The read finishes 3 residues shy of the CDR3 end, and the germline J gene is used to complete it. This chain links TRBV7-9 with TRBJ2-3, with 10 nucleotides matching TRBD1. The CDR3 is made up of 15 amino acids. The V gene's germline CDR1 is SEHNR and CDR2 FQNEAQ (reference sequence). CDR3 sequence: CASSFPGTGVEAQYF. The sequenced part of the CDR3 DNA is TGTGCCAGCAGCTTCCCAGGGACAGGGGTCGAGGCG.

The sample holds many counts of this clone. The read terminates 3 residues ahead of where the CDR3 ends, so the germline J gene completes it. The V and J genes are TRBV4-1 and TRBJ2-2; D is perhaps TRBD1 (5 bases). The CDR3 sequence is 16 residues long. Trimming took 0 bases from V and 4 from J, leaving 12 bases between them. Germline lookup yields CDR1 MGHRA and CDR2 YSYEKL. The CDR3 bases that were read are TGCGCCAGCAGCCAAGATAGGGGTGGTGGCACCGGGGAG. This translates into CASSQDRGGGTGE. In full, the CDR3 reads CASSQDRGGGTGELFF.

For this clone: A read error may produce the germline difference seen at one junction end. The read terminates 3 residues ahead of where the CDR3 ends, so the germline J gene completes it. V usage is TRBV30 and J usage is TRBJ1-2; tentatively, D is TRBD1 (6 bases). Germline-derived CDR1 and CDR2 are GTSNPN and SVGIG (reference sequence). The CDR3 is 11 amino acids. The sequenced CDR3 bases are TGTGCGTGGAGAAGGGGGTACGAC. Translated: CAWRRGYD. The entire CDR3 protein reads CAWRRGYDYTF.

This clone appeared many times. The part of the CDR3 DNA that was read is TGTGCCAGTAGTCCTGGGGCAGGGGACTACAATGAG. Translating it yields CASSPGAGDYNE. The entire CDR3 sequence reads CASSPGAGDYNEQFF. The chain joins TRBV19 to TRBJ2-1; a weak D match, TRBD1 (6 bases). The DNA ends 3 residues before the CDR3 does, and the rest of the CDR3 is filled in from the germline J gene. The CDR3 extends over 15 amino acids. Germline loops: CDR1 LNHDA, CDR2 SQIVND (reference sequence). V dropped 5 bases and J dropped 3 bases, with 14 bases sitting between them. Full variable domain (rest looked up from reference TRBV19 and TRBJ2-1): DGGITQSPKYLFRKEGQNVTLSCEQNLNHDAMYWYRQDPGQGLRLIYYSQIVNDFQKGDIAEGYSVSREKKESFPLTVTSAQKNPTAFYLCASSPGAGDYNEQFFGPGTRLTVL.

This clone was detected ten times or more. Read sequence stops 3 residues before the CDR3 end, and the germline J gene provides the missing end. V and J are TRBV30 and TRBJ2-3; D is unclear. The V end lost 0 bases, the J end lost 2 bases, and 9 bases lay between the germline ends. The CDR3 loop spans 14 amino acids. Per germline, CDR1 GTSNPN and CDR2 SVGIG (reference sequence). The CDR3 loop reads CAWSVGSNTDTQYF. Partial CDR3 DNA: TGTGCCTGGAGTGTGGGCAGCAACACAGATACG. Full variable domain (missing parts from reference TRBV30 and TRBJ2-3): SQTIHQWPATLVQPVGSPLSLECTVEGTSNPNLYWYRQAAGRGLQLLFYSVGIGQISSEVPQNLSASRPQDRQFILSSKKLLLSDSGFYLCAWSVGSNTDTQYFGPGTRLTVL.